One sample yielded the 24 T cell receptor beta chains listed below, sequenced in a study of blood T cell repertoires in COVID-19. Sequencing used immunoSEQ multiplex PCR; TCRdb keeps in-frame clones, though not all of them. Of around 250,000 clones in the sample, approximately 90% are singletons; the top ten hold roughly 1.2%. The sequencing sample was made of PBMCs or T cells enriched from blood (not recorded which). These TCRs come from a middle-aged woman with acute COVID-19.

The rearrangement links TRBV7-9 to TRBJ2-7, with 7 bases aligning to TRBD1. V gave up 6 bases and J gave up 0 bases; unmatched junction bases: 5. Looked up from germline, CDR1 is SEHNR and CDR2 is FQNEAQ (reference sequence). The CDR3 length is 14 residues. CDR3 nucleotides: TGTGCCAGCAGAAAGGGACAGAACTCCTACGAGCAGTACTTC. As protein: CASRKGQNSYEQYF.

CDR3 nucleotide sequence: TGTGCCAGCAGTCAACAGTGGGATACGCAGTATTTT. It encodes CASSQQWDTQYF. The V call is TRBV9, the J call TRBJ2-3; unclear D gene. The CDR3 contains 12 residues. Germline CDR1 is SGDLS and CDR2 is YYNGEE. Trimming removed 5 bases from V and 6 bases from J, with 10 bases in between.

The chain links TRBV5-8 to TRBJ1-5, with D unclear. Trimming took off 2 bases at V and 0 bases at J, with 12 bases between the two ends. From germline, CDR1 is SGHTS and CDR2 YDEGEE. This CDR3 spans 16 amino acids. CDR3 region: CASSLGRGSSNQPQHF. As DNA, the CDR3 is TGTGCCAGCAGCTTAGGTCGAGGGTCTAGCAATCAGCCCCAGCATTTT.

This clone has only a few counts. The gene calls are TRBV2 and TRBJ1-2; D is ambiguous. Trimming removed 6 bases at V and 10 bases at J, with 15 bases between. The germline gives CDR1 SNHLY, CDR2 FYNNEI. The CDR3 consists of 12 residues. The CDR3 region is CASRAASHLYTF. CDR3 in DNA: TGTGCCAGCAGGGCGGCTTCTCACCTCTACACCTTC. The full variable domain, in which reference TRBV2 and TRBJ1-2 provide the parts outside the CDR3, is EPEVTQTPSHQVTQMGQEVILRCVPISNHLYFYWYRQILGQKVEFLVSFYNNEISEKSEIFDDQFSVERPDGSNFTLKIRSTKLEDSAMYFCASRAASHLYTFGSGTRLTVV.

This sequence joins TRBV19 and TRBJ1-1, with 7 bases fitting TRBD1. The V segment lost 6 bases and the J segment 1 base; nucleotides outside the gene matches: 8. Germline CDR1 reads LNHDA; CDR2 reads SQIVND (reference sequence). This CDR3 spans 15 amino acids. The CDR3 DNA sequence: TGTGCCAGTAGGGACCGGGACAGCGAGAACACTGAAGCTTTCTTT. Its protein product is CASRDRDSENTEAFF.

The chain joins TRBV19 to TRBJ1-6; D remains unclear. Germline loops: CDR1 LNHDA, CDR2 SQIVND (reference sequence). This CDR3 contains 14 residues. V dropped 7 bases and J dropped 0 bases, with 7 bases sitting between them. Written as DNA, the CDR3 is TGTGCCAGTAAGGAGCACTCCTATAATTCACCCCTCCACTTT. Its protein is CASKEHSYNSPLHF.

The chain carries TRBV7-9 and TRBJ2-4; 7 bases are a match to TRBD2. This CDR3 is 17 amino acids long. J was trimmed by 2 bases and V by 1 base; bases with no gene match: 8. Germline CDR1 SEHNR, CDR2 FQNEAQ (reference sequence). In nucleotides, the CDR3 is TGTGCCAGCAGCTTAGGGGGTCTAGCGGTAACCAAAAACATTCAGTACTTC. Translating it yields CASSLGGLAVTKNIQYF.

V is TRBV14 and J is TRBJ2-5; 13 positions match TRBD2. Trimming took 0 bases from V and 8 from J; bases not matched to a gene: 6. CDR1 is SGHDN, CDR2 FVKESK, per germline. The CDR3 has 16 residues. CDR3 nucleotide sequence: TGTGCCAGCAGCCAAGATCCGGGGACTAGCGGGATAACCCAGTACTTC. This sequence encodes CASSQDPGTSGITQYF.

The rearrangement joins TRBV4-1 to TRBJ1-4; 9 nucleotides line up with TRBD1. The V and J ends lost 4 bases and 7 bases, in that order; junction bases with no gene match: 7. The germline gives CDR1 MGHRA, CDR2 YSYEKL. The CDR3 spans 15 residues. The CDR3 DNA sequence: TGCGCCAGCAGCCTTTGGACAGGGGACGGTGAAAAACTGTTTTTT. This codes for CASSLWTGDGEKLFF.

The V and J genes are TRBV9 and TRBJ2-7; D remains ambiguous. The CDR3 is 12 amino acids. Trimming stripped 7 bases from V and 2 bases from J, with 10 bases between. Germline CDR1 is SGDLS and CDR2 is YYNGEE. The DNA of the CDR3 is TGTGCCAGCGGCTCCAATCCCTACGAGCAGTACTTC. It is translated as CASGSNPYEQYF. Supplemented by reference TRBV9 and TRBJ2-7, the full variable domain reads DSGVTQTPKHLITATGQRVTLRCSPRSGDLSVYWYQQSLDQGLQFLIQYYNGEERAKGNILERFSAQQFPDLHSELNLSSLELGDSALYFCASGSNPYEQYFGPGTRLTVT.

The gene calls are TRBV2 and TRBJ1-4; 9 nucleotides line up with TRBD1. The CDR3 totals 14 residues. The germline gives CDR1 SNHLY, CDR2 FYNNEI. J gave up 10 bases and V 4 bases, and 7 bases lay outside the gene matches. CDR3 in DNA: TGTGCCAGCAGTGTTGGACAGGGGTTATCAAAACTGTTTTTT. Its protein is CASSVGQGLSKLFF.

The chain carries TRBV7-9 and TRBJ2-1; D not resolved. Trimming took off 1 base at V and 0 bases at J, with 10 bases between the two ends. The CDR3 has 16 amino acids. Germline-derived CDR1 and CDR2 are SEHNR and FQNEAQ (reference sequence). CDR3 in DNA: TGTGCCAGCAGCTTAGGCGCAGGCCGCTCCTACAATGAGCAGTTCTTC. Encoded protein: CASSLGAGRSYNEQFF.

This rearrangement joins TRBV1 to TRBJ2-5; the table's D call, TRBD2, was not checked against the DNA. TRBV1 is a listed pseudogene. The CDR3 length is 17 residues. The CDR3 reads CTSSHQGLAGSQETQYF. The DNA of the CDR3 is TGCACCAGCAGCCACCAGGGACTAGCGGGAAGCCAAGAGACCCAGTACTTC.

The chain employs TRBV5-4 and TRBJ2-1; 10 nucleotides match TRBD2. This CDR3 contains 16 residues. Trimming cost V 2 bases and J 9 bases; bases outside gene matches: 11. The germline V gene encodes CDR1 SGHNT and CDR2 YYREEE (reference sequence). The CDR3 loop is CASSFGTSGARSEQFF. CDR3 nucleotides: TGTGCCAGCAGCTTTGGTACTAGCGGGGCCCGCAGTGAGCAGTTCTTC.

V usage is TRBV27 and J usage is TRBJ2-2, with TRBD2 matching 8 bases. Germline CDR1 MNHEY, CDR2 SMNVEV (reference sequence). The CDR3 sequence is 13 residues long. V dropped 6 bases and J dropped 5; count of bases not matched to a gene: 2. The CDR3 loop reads CASSRGGTGELFF. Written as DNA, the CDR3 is TGTGCCAGCAGCCGGGGGGGGACCGGGGAGCTGTTTTTT.

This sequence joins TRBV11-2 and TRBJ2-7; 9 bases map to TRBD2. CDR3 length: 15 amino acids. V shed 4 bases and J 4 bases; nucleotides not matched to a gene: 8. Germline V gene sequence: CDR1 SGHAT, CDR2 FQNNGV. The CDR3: CASSSPSGRFYEQYF. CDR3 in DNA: TGTGCCAGCAGCTCCCCAAGCGGGAGGTTTTACGAGCAGTACTTC.

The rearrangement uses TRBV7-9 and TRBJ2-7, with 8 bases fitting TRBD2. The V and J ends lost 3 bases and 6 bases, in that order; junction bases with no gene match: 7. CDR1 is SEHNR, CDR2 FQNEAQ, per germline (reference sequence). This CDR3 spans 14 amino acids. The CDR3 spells CASSFSGTAPEQYV. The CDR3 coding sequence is TGTGCCAGCAGCTTTAGCGGGACGGCGCCCGAGCAGTACGTC.

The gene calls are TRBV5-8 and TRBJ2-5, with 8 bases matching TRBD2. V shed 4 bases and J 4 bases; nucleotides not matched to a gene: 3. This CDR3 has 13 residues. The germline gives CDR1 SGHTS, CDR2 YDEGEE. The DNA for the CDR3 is TGTGCCAGCAGCCCTCTAGCGGGAGAGACCCAGTACTTC. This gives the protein CASSPLAGETQYF.

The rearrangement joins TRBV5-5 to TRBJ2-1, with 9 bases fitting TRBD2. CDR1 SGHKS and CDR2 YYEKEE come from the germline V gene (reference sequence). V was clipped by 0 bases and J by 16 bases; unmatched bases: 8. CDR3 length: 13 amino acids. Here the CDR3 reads CASSLGRLAGPFF. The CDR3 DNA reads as TGTGCCAGCAGCTTGGGACGCCTAGCGGGGCCATTCTTC.

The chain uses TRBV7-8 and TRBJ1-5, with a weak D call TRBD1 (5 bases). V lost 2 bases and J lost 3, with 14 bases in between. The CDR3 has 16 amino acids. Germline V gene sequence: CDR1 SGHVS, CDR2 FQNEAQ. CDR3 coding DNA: TGTGCCAGCAGCTTATTGGTGGGGCAGAACAATCAGCCCCAGCATTTT. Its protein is CASSLLVGQNNQPQHF.

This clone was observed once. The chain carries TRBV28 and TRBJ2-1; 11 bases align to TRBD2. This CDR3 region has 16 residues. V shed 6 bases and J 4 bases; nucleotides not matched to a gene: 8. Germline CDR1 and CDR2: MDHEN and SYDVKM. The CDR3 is CASSLTSGRSYNEQFF. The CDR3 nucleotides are TGTGCCAGCAGCCTAACTAGCGGGAGATCGTACAATGAGCAGTTCTTC.

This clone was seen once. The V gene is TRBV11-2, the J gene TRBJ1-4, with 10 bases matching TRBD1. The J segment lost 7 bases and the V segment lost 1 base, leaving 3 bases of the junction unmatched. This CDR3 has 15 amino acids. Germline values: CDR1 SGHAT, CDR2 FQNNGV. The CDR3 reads CASSLVTGGGEKLFF. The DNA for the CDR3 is TGTGCCAGCAGCTTAGTGACAGGGGGCGGTGAAAAACTGTTTTTT.

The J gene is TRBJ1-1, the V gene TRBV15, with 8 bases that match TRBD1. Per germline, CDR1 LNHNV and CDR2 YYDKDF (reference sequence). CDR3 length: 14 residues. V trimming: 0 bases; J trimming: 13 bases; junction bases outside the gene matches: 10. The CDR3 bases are TGTGCCACCAGCAGAGAGAACAGGGGGTTGGGGGTTTTCTTT. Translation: CATSRENRGLGVFF.

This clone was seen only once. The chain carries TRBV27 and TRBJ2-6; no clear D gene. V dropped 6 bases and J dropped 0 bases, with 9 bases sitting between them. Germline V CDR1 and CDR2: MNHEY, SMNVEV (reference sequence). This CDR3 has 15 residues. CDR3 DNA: TGTGCCAGCAGCCTTTTCTTCTCTGGGGCCAACGTCCTGACTTTC. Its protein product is CASSLFFSGANVLTF.